These 10 T cell receptor beta chains originate from one sample sequenced in a study of blood T cell repertoires in COVID-19 (dated by TCRdb to the early 2020s). Library generation was performed with the immunoSEQ multiplex PCR assay. The immuneACCESS repertoire file appears here via TCRdb, limited to in-frame rearrangements. These files lack a portion of the clones; in checked studies, under half of the deficit traces to unresolved V genes, and the cause of the others is not known. Counted in this sample were around 90,000 clones; roughly 92% of them appeared once. About 6.3% of the sample comes from the top ten. The sequenced sample was peripheral blood. These receptors all come from a woman between 55 and 75 years old with active COVID-19.

This clone was detected a few times. The rearrangement uses TRBV25-1 and TRBJ1-3; D gene ambiguous. The CDR3 loop spans 16 amino acids. Germline lookup yields CDR1 MGHDK and CDR2 SYGVNS. V lost 4 bases and J 2 bases, leaving 15 bases between the germline ends. The CDR3 DNA reads TGTGCCAGCAGTGGCTGGGAGGGAGCGGCTGGAAACACCATATATTTT. Translated: CASSGWEGAAGNTIYF.

V gene TRBV29-1 combines with J gene TRBJ2-5; D is perhaps TRBD1 (5 bases). The CDR3 covers 13 residues. V was shortened by 4 bases and J by 4 bases, with 13 bases between the two germline ends. Per germline, CDR1 SQVTM and CDR2 ANQGSEA. CDR3 amino acids: CSVGGRVGETQYF. The CDR3 DNA reads TGCAGCGTTGGAGGCAGGGTCGGAGAGACCCAGTACTTC.

This clone was observed a few times. V is TRBV6-5 and J is TRBJ2-7; 7 bases agree with TRBD1. This CDR3 comprises 14 residues. Germline CDR1 is MNHEY and CDR2 is SVGAGI. V lost 6 bases to trimming and J lost 2 bases; unmatched junction nucleotides: 7. The CDR3 loop is CASSSAGTAYEQYF. CDR3 nucleotide sequence: TGTGCCAGCAGCTCGGCCGGGACAGCCTACGAGCAGTACTTC.

The J gene is TRBJ2-1, the V gene TRBV5-1; a possible D gene is TRBD2 (6 bases). Germline CDR1 reads SGHRS; CDR2 reads YFSETQ. Trimming removed 2 bases from V and 1 base from J, with 10 bases in between. This CDR3 has 15 amino acids. CDR3 region: CASSFSGSSYNEQFF. The CDR3, as DNA: TGCGCCAGCAGCTTTAGCGGATCTTCCTACAATGAGCAGTTCTTC.

The CDR3 spells CASSLDRGRDTGELFF. The CDR3 nucleotides are TGTGCCAGCAGCTTGGACAGGGGGCGGGACACCGGGGAGCTGTTTTTT. This chain links TRBV5-6 with TRBJ2-2, with 9 bases lining up with TRBD1. This CDR3 is built from 16 residues. V gave up 0 bases and J gave up 3 bases; unmatched junction bases: 3. Per germline, CDR1 SGHDT and CDR2 YYEEEE.

This chain connects TRBV12-5 to TRBJ1-1; D is possibly TRBD1 (5 bases). V was clipped by 1 base and J by 8 bases, with 11 bases between them. Germline lookup yields CDR1 LGHNT and CDR2 FRNRAP. The CDR3 covers 13 residues. CDR3: CASGLDRGSEAFF. CDR3 coding DNA: TGTGCTAGTGGTTTGGATAGGGGATCCGAAGCTTTCTTT. The full variable domain, in which reference TRBV12-5 and TRBJ1-1 provide the parts outside the CDR3, is DARVTQTPRHKVTEMGQEVTMRCQPILGHNTVFWYRQTMMQGLELLAYFRNRAPLDDSGMPKDRFSAEMPDATLATLKIQPSEPRDSAVYFCASGLDRGSEAFFGQGTRLTVV.

This chain uses TRBV27 with TRBJ1-2, with TRBD1 as a possible D gene (5 bases). This CDR3 spans 13 amino acids. The ends were cut back, 3 bases at V and 3 bases at J, with 8 bases in the middle. Germline V lookup: CDR1 MNHEY, CDR2 SMNVEV (reference sequence). CDR3 amino acids: CASSLQGDYGYTF. The CDR3 region has the DNA TGTGCCAGCAGTTTGCAGGGCGACTATGGCTACACCTTC.

This clone was found once. The V call is TRBV24-1, the J call TRBJ2-3, with a tentative D call TRBD2 (6 bases). V lost 3 bases to trimming and J lost 2 bases, with 8 bases between them. This CDR3 is built from 14 residues. CDR1 KGHDR and CDR2 SFDVKD come from the germline V gene. CDR3 sequence reads: CATSDTGLTDTQYF. CDR3 coding DNA: TGTGCCACCAGTGATACGGGACTCACAGATACGCAGTATTTT.

J is TRBJ2-7 and V is TRBV6-5, with 12 bases fitting TRBD2. Germline-derived CDR1 and CDR2 are MNHEY and SVGAGI. CDR3 length: 15 residues. The ends lost 6 bases at V and 2 bases at J; junction bases unmatched: 5. This CDR3 reads CASSRTSGATYEQYF. The CDR3 DNA sequence: TGTGCCAGCAGCCGGACTAGCGGGGCGACCTACGAGCAGTACTTC.

V usage is TRBV12-3 or TRBV12-4 and J usage is TRBJ2-7, with D possibly TRBD2 on 5 matching bases. This CDR3 is built from 13 residues. Trimming pared 4 bases from V and 2 bases from J, leaving 9 bases between. This CDR3 reads CASSSAGAYEQYF. In DNA form, the CDR3 reads TGTGCCAGCAGTTCCGCCGGGGCCTACGAGCAGTACTTC.